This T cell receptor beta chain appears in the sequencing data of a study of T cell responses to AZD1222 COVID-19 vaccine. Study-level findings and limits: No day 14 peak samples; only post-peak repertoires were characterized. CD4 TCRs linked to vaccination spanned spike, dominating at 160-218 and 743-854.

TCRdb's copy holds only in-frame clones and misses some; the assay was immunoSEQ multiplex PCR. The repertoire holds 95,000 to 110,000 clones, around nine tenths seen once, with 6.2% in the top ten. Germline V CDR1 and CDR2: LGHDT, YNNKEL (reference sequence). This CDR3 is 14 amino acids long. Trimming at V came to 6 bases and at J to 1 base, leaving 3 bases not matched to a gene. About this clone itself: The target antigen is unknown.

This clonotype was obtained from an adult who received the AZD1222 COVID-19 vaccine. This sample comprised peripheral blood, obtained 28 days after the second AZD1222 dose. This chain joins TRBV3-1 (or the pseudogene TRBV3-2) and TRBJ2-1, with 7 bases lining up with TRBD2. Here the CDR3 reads CASRPGGSYNEQFF. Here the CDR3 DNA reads TGTGCCAGCAGGCCGGGGGGTTCCTACAATGAGCAGTTCTTC.